This T cell receptor (beta chain) is from a study of long-term antiretroviral therapy in people with HIV. Notes on the study in general: In the period from the mid-2000s to the late 2010s, blood was collected, possibly under older ART regimens.

Version v3.0 of the immunoSEQ assay was performed at survey level. TCRdb's copy holds only in-frame clones and misses some; the assay was immunoSEQ multiplex PCR. Of tens of thousands of clones listed, more than 75% were seen once; the top ten hold almost 9%. With regard to this clone: The antigen is undetermined.

The CDR3 totals 12 residues. V lost 6 bases and J 0 bases, leaving 6 bases between the germline ends. Germline V lookup: CDR1 MNHNY, CDR2 SVGAGI (reference sequence). The origin of this receptor is a man aged 35-49 years with HIV. The J gene is TRBJ2-7, the V gene TRBV6-6, with D unresolved. Sequenced here: unsorted PBMCs, sampled 4.8 to 5 years after starting antiretroviral therapy. In nucleotides, the CDR3 is TGTGCCAGCAGCGACTCCTCCTACGAGCAGTACTTC. Translated, it gives CASSDSSYEQYF.